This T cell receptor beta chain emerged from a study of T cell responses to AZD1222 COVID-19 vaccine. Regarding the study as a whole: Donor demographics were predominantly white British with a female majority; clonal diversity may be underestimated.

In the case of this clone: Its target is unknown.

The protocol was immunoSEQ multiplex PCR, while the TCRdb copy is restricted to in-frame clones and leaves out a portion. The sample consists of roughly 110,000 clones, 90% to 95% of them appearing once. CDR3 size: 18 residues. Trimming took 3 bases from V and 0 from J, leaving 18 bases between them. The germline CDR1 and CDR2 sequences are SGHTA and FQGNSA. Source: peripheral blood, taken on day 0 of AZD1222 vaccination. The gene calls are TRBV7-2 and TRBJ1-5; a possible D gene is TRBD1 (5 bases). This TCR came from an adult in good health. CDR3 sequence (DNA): TGTGCCAGCAGCTTTCTTTCGGGGACCGTCGGTAGCAATCAGCCCCAGCATTTT. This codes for CASSFLSGTVGSNQPQHF.